Included here is one T cell receptor (beta chain) sequence, with context. Its antigen is as yet unknown. Libraries were prepared by immunoSEQ multiplex PCR; TCRdb keeps only in-frame clonotypes and omits some of them. Of around 160,000 clones in the sample, around 94% were seen once. This specimen comes from a study of T cell responses to AZD1222 COVID-19 vaccine. Study-wide points: Among the donors, most were white British and more were female, and clonal diversity was possibly underestimated.

The V end was cut by 4 bases, the J end by 0 bases, with 10 bases between. Germline loops: CDR1 KGHSY, CDR2 FQNENV. The CDR3 loop spans 15 amino acids. Analyses pooled second doses at about 4 or about 12 weeks. This sequence originates from an adult who received the AZD1222 COVID-19 vaccine. Here the sequenced sample was peripheral blood, taken 28 days after the second AZD1222 dose. V gene TRBV16 combines with J gene TRBJ1-3; D not certain. CDR3 in amino acids: CASSPSGFSGNTIYF. CDR3 nucleotide sequence: TGTGCCAGCAGCCCCTCGGGTTTCTCTGGAAACACCATATATTTT.